One sample yielded the 14 T cell receptor beta chains listed below, sequenced in a study of beta chain features in type 1 diabetes. Antigens of these TCRs are unknown. Every bit of the isolated RNA underwent reverse transcription, so sequencing read expressed TCRB transcripts. TCRdb's copy holds only in-frame clones and misses some; the assay was immunoSEQ multiplex PCR. Here the sample spans 400,000 or so clones, 10% to 15% being singletons. Study observations and caveats: When Type 1 diabetes patients were examined, their TCRB CDR3s proved moderately but significantly shorter in all four CD4+ subsets.

Input material: naive CD4+ T cells from blood. These receptors all stem from a woman between 18 and 29 years old with type 1 diabetes.

The chain joins TRBV6-5 to TRBJ2-7; tentatively, D is TRBD1 (5 bases). Trimming stripped 10 bases from V and 1 base from J, with 11 bases between. Looked up from germline, CDR1 is MNHEY and CDR2 is SVGAGI. The CDR3 length is 12 residues. CDR3 in amino acids: CATGQGSYEQYF. The CDR3 bases are TGTGCCACCGGTCAGGGATCCTACGAGCAGTACTTC.

The table lists this clone with a few counts. This chain links TRBV4-2 with TRBJ2-5; possibly TRBD1 for D (5 bases). Trimming cost V 0 bases and J 4 bases, with 9 bases left between them. The germline gives CDR1 LGHNA, CDR2 YNFKEQ. The CDR3 is 14 residues long. The CDR3 nucleotides are TGTGCCAGCAGCCAAGACAGGGTGGGAGAGACCCAGTACTTC. It codes for CASSQDRVGETQYF.

The V gene is TRBV28, the J gene TRBJ2-2; D possibly corresponds to TRBD2 (5 bases). The ends were cut back, 2 bases at V and 0 bases at J, with 7 bases in the middle. CDR3 size: 15 residues. The V gene's germline CDR1 is MDHEN and CDR2 SYDVKM. CDR3 sequence (DNA): TGTGCCAGCAGTTTAGGGGAGACGAACACCGGGGAGCTGTTTTTT. Amino acids: CASSLGETNTGELFF.

This clone has a handful of counts. The CDR3 nucleotides read TGTGCCAGCTCACCAAACAGGTACAATGAGCAGTTCTTC. This translates into CASSPNRYNEQFF. V is TRBV18 and J is TRBJ2-1; weak D call: TRBD1 (5 bases). This CDR3 contains 13 residues. Germline CDR1 reads KGHSH; CDR2 reads LQKENI. V lost 2 bases, J lost 4 bases, and 6 bases lay in between. The whole variable domain, filled in from reference TRBV18 and TRBJ2-1, reads NAGVMQNPRHLVRRRGQEARLRCSPMKGHSHVYWYRQLPEEGLKFMVYLQKENIIDESGMPKERFSAEFPKEGPSILRIQQVVRGDSAAYFCASSPNRYNEQFFGPGTRLTVL.

This clone was observed a handful of times. The V and J genes are TRBV19 and TRBJ1-1; 10 bases agree with TRBD1. The CDR3 covers 12 residues. Germline CDR1 reads LNHDA; CDR2 reads SQIVND (reference sequence). J was trimmed by 4 bases and V by 10 bases; bases with no gene match: 3. Here the CDR3 DNA reads TGTGCCATAAGACAGGGGGCCACTGAAGCTTTCTTT. As protein: CAIRQGATEAFF.

The chain is built from TRBV30 and TRBJ2-7, with 8 bases that match TRBD1. V dropped 1 base and J dropped 2; count of bases not matched to a gene: 4. Looked up from germline, CDR1 is GTSNPN and CDR2 is SVGIG (reference sequence). The CDR3 is 14 amino acids. CDR3 region: CAWSDPGGAYEQYF. As DNA, the CDR3 is TGTGCCTGGAGTGACCCAGGGGGCGCCTACGAGCAGTACTTC.

The chain is built from TRBV7-9 and TRBJ1-2; weak D call: TRBD1 (5 bases). The CDR3 runs 13 residues. V lost 5 bases and J lost 3, with 10 bases in between. The germline gives CDR1 SEHNR, CDR2 FQNEAQ (reference sequence). The DNA for the CDR3 is TGTGCCAGCAGCCAAGGGGCTCACTATGGCTACACCTTC. Residues: CASSQGAHYGYTF.

This clone was found a few times. The chain carries TRBV28 and TRBJ1-2; 7 bases agree with TRBD1. Germline-derived CDR1 and CDR2 are MDHEN and SYDVKM. The CDR3 has 12 amino acids. The trim removed 6 bases at V and 8 bases at J, leaving 6 bases unmatched. CDR3 sequence reads: CASSPGQRGYTF. The CDR3 nucleotides are TGTGCCAGCAGCCCGGGACAGCGGGGCTACACCTTC.

This clone was picked up a small number of times. The chain couples TRBV28 to TRBJ2-5; possibly TRBD1 for D (6 bases). Per germline, CDR1 MDHEN and CDR2 SYDVKM. Between the trimmed V and J ends, which lost 6 bases and 10 bases, there was a span of 30 bases. This CDR3 region has 17 residues. The CDR3 region is CASRGFSRDTSWVGQYF. CDR3 nucleotide sequence: TGTGCCAGCAGGGGATTCAGCAGGGACACCTCATGGGTCGGCCAGTACTTC.

This clone was counted a few times. The chain couples TRBV5-4 to TRBJ1-1; TRBD1 agrees at 8 bases. The CDR3 runs to 12 residues. Germline V gene sequence: CDR1 SGHNT, CDR2 YYREEE (reference sequence). Trimming removed 6 bases from V and 3 bases from J; junction bases left unmatched: 1. The CDR3 coding sequence is TGTGCCAGCAACAGGGGGGACACTGAAGCTTTCTTT. Its protein product is CASNRGDTEAFF.

This rearrangement joins TRBV9 to TRBJ2-7, with 9 bases that match TRBD1. The CDR3 is 16 amino acids. The germline V gene has CDR1 SGDLS and CDR2 YYNGEE. After removal of 3 bases from V and 5 bases from J, the junction contained 12 bases not matched to a gene. CDR3 in amino acids: CASSARPGTGRNEQYF. The CDR3 DNA reads as TGTGCCAGCAGCGCCCGTCCGGGGACAGGGCGAAACGAGCAGTACTTC.

The chain couples TRBV7-2 to TRBJ1-2; possible D gene TRBD1, 6 bases. Trimming took 2 bases from V and 8 from J, leaving 21 bases between them. CDR1 and CDR2 (germline): SGHTA, FQGNSA. The CDR3 loop spans 16 amino acids. CDR3 loop: CASSLPTLGGLGGYTF. The DNA for the CDR3 is TGTGCCAGCAGCTTACCCACGTTGGGGGGGCTGGGAGGCTACACCTTC.

There are a few counts of this clone. The V call is TRBV25-1, the J call TRBJ2-5, with D maybe TRBD2 (6 bases). The CDR3 runs 12 residues. Trimming removed 3 bases at V and 7 bases at J, with 9 bases between. CDR1 and CDR2 (germline): MGHDK, SYGVNS. The chain's CDR3 is CASSDLGGTQYF. CDR3 nucleotides: TGTGCCAGCAGTGACCTCGGGGGGACCCAGTACTTC. Supplemented by reference TRBV25-1 and TRBJ2-5, the full variable domain reads EADIYQTPRYLVIGTGKKITLECSQTMGHDKMYWYQQDPGMELHLIHYSYGVNSTEKGDLSSESTVSRIRTEHFPLTLESARPSHTSQYLCASSDLGGTQYFGPGTRLLVL.

This clone was counted only a few times. The rearrangement joins TRBV6-6 to TRBJ1-1; 7 bases agree with TRBD1. In germline, CDR1 is MNHNY, CDR2 SVGAGI (reference sequence). V shed 5 bases, J shed 10 bases, and the junction held 7 bases outside the gene matches. This CDR3 has 12 amino acids. CDR3 sequence: CASSLDRALAFF. As DNA, the CDR3 is TGTGCCAGCAGTCTAGACAGGGCCTTAGCTTTCTTT.